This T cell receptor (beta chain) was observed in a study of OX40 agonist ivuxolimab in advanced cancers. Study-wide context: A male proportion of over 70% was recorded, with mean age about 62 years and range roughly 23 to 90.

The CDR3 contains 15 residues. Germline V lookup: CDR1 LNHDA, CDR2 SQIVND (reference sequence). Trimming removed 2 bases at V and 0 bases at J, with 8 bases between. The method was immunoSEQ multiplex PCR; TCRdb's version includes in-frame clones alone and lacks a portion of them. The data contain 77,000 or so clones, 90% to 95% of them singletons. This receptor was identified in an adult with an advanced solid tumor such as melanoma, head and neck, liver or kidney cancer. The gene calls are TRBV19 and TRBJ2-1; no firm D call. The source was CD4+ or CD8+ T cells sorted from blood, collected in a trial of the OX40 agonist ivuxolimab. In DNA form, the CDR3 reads TGTGCCAGTAGTATAAGTCAGAGCTCCTACAATGAGCAGTTCTTC. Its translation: CASSISQSSYNEQFF.